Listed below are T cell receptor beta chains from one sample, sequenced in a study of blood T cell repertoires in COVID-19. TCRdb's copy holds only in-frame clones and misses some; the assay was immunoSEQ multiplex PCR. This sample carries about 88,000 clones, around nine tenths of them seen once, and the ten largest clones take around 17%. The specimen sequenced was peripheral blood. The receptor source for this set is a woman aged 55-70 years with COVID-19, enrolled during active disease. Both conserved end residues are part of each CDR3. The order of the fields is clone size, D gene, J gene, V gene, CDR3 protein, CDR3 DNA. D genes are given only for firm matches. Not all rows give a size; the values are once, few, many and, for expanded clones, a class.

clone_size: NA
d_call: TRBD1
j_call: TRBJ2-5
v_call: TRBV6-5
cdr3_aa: CASSYGTGSQETQYF
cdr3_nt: TGTGCCAGCAGTTACGGGACAGGGTCCCAAGAGACCCAGTACTTC

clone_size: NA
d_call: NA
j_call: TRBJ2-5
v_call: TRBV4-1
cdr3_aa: CASSAIHQETQYF
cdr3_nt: TGCGCCAGCAGCGCGATCCATCAAGAGACCCAGTACTTC

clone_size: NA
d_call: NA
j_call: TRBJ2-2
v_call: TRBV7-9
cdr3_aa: CASSLSTGELFF
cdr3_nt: TGTGCCAGCAGCTTGAGCACCGGGGAGCTGTTTTTT

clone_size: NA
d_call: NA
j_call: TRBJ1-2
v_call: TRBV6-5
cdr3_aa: CASSQSGSSNYGYTF
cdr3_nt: TGTGCCAGCAGTCAGTCAGGGTCGTCTAACTATGGCTACACCTTC

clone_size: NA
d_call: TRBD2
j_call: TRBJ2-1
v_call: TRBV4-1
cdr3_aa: CASSQEVRGGAYNEQFF
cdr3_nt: TGCGCCAGCAGCCAAGAAGTCCGGGGGGGAGCTTACAATGAGCAGTTCTTC

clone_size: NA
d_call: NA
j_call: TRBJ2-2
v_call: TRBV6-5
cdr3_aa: CASGPSRLGELFF
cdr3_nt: TGTGCCAGCGGTCCATCCCGGTTGGGGGAGCTGTTTTTT

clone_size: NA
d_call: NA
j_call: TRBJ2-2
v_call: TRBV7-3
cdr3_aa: CASSKNQEPGELFF
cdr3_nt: TGTGCCAGCAGCAAAAATCAGGAACCGGGGGAGCTGTTTTTT

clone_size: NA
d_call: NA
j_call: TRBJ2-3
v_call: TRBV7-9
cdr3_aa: CASYDRVTSTDTQYF
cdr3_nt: TGTGCCAGCTACGACCGGGTGACTAGCACAGATACGCAGTATTTT

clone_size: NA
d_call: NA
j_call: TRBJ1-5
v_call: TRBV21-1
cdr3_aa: CASSKEGGRQGVSNQPQHF
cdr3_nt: TGTGCCAGCAGCAAAGAGGGGGGACGCCAGGGGGTTAGCAATCAGCCCCAGCATTTT

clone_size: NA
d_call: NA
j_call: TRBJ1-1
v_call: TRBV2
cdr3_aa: CASSELQVGNTEAFF
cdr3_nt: TGTGCCAGCAGTGAATTGCAGGTCGGGAACACTGAAGCTTTCTTT

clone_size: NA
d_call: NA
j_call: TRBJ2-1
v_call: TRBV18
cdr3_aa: CASSPPQPRNEQFF
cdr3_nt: TGTGCCAGCTCACCCCCACAGCCCCGCAATGAGCAGTTCTTC

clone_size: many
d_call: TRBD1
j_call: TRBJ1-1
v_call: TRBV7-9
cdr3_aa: CASSLATTGGMAFF
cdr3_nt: TGTGCCAGCAGCTTAGCTACAACAGGGGGCATGGCTTTCTTT

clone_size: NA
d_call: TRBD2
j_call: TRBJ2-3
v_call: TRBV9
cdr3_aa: CASSVYSGVADTQYF
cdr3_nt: TGTGCCAGCAGCGTATATAGCGGGGTGGCAGATACGCAGTATTTT

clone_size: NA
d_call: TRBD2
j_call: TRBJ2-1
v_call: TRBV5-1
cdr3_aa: CASYSIGSLAGGVYNEQFF
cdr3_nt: TGCGCCAGCTATAGCATAGGGTCGCTAGCGGGGGGAGTCTACAATGAGCAGTTCTTC

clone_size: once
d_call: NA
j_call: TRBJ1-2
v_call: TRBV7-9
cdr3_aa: CASSFEQGGYTF
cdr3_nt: TGTGCCAGCAGCTTTGAACAGGGCGGCTACACCTTC

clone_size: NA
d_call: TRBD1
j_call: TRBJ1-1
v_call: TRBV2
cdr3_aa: CASSSGTVIQREAFF
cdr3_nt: TGTGCCAGCAGCTCCGGGACAGTAATCCAGCGGGAAGCTTTCTTT

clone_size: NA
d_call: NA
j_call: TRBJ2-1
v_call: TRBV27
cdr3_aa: CASGPIGGVAATNEQFF
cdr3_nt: TGTGCCAGCGGTCCTATTGGTGGGGTAGCGGCCACCAATGAGCAGTTCTTC

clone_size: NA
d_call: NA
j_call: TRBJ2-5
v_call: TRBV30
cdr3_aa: CAWSVGMGLRETQYF
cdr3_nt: TGTGCCTGGAGTGTTGGGATGGGACTCCGGGAGACCCAGTACTTC

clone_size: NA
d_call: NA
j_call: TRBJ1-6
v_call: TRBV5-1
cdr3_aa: CASSPTGSSYNSPLHF
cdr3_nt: TGCGCCAGCAGCCCAACAGGGAGCTCCTATAATTCACCCCTCCACTTT

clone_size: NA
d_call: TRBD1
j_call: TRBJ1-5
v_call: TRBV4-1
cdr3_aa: CASSQVAPRGYGQPQHF
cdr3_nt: TGCGCCAGCAGCCAAGTGGCTCCCAGGGGGTACGGTCAGCCCCAGCATTTT

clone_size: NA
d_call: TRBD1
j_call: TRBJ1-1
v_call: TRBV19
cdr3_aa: CASSASLPDRDTEAFF
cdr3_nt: TGTGCCAGTAGTGCATCCCTCCCGGACAGGGACACTGAAGCTTTCTTT

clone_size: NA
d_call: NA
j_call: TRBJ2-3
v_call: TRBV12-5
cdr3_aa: CASAVGQGGTDTQYF
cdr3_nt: TGTGCTAGTGCGGTAGGGCAGGGCGGAACAGATACGCAGTATTTT

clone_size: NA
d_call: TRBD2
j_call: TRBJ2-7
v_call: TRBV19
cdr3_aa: CASSTRLAGGTYEQYF
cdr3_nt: TGTGCCAGTAGTACTCGACTAGCGGGGGGCACCTACGAGCAGTACTTC

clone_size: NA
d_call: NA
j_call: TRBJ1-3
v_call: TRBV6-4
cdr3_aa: CASSRFRTGPGVFRVGTIYF
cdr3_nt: TGTGCCAGCAGCCGGTTTCGGACCGGGCCCGGGGTATTTCGAGTGGGCACCATATATTTT

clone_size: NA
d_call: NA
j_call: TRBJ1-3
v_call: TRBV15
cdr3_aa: CATSRGYGQLGGNTIYF
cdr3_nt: TGTGCCACCAGCAGAGGTTATGGACAGCTGGGTGGAAACACCATATATTTT

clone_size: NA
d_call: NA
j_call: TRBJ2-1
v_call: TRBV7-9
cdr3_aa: CASSPTRNEQFF
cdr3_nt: TGTGCCAGCAGCCCGACTCGCAATGAGCAGTTCTTC

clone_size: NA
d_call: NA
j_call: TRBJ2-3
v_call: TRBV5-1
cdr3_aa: CASSLDLTTDTQYF
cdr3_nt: TGCGCCAGCAGCTTGGATCTAACCACAGATACGCAGTATTTT

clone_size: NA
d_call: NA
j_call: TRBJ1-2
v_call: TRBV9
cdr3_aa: CASSPKVVAGFYGYTF
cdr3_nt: TGTGCCAGCAGCCCAAAAGTAGTGGCAGGGTTCTATGGCTACACCTTC

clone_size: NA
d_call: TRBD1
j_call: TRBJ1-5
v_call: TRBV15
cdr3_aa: CATSKPITGADQPQHF
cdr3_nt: TGTGCCACCAGCAAGCCGATTACAGGGGCCGATCAGCCCCAGCATTTT

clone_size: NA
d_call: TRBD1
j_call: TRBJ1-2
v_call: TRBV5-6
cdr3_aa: CASSGTGRNYGYTF
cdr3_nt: TGTGCCAGCAGCGGGACAGGCCGAAACTATGGCTACACCTTC

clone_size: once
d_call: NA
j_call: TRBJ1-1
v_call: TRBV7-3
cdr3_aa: CASSLTQGQTNEAFF
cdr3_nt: TGTGCCAGCAGCTTAACGCAGGGGCAGACCAATGAAGCTTTCTTT

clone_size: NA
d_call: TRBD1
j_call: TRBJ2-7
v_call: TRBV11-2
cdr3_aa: CASSIRGQGLEQYF
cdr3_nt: TGTGCCAGCAGCATAAGGGGACAGGGGCTCGAGCAGTACTTC

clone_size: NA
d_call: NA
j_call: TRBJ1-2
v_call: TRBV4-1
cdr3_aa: CASSQAANRVADRGYTF
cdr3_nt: TGCGCCAGCAGCCAGGCAGCAAACAGGGTCGCCGATAGAGGCTACACCTTC

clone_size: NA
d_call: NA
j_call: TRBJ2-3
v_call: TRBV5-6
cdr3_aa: CASSSRWGRGTDTQYF
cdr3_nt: TGTGCCAGCAGCTCCAGGTGGGGGCGCGGAACAGATACGCAGTATTTT

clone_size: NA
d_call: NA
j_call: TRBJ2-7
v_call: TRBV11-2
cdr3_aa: CASSFSGEYEQYF
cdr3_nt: TGTGCCAGCAGCTTCTCAGGGGAGTACGAGCAGTACTTC

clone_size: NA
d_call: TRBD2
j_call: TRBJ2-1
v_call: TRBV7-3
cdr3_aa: CASSSSGASYNEQFF
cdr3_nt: TGTGCCAGCAGCTCTAGCGGGGCCTCCTACAATGAGCAGTTCTTC

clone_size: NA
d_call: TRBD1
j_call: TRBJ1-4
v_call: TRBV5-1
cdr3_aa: CASSLGDRGNEKLFF
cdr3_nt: TGCGCCAGCAGCTTGGGGGACAGGGGTAATGAAAAACTGTTTTTT

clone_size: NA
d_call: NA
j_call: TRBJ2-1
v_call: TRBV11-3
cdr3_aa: CASSLGGNYNEQFF
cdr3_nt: TGTGCCAGCAGCTTAGGAGGGAACTACAATGAGCAGTTCTTC

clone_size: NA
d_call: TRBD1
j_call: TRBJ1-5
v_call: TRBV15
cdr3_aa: CATSRGQGNQPQHF
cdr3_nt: TGTGCCACCAGCAGGGGACAGGGCAATCAGCCCCAGCATTTT

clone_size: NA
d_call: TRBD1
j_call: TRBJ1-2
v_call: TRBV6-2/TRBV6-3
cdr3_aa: CASSPSGTGNYGYTF
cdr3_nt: TGTGCCAGCAGTCCAAGCGGGACAGGGAACTATGGCTACACCTTC

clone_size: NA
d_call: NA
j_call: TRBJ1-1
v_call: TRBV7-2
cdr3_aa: CASTRQAMNTEAFF
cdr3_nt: TGTGCCAGCACCCGACAGGCTATGAACACTGAAGCTTTCTTT

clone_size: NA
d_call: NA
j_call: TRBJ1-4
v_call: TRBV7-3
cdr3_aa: CASSLNRNEKLFF
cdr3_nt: TGTGCCAGCAGCTTAAACAGGAATGAAAAACTGTTTTTT

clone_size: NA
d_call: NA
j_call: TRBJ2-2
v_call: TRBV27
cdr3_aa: CASSLGSGAGELFF
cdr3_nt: TGTGCCAGCAGTTTAGGATCGGGGGCCGGGGAGCTGTTTTTT

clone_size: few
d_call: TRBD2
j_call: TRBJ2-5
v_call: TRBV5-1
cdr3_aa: CASSLSLAVQETQYF
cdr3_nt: TGCGCCAGCAGCTTGTCCCTAGCGGTCCAAGAGACCCAGTACTTC

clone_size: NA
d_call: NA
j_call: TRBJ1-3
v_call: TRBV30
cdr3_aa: CAWSVPRNQHSGNTIYF
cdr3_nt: TGTGCCTGGAGTGTACCGCGGAACCAACACTCTGGAAACACCATATATTTT

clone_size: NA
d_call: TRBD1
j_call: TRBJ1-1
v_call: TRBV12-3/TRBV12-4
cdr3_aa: CASSLRDRGAFF
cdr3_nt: TGTGCCAGCAGTTTGCGGGACAGGGGAGCTTTCTTT

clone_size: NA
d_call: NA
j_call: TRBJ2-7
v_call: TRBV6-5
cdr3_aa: CASSYGRRAEQYF
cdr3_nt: TGTGCCAGCAGCTACGGTAGGAGGGCGGAGCAGTACTTC

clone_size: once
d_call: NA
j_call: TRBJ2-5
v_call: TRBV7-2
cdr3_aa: CASSLGNRGGETQYF
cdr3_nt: TGTGCCAGCAGTTTAGGTAACAGGGGAGGAGAGACCCAGTACTTC

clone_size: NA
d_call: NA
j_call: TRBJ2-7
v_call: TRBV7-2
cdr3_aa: CASSSFPYEQYF
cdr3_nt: TGTGCCAGCAGCTCGTTCCCCTACGAGCAGTACTTC

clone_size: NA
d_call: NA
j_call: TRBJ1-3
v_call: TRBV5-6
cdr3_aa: CASNLGQDSGNTIYF
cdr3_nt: TGTGCCAGCAACTTGGGCCAGGACTCTGGAAACACCATATATTTT

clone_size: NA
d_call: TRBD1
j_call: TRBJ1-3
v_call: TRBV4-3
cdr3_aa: CASSQDRDRGNGNTIYF
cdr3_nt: TGCGCCAGCAGCCAAGATCGCGACAGGGGTAATGGAAACACCATATATTTT

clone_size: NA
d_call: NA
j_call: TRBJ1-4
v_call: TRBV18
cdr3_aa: CASSPSRGEKLFF
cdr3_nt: TGTGCCAGCTCACCCAGTCGGGGTGAAAAACTGTTTTTT

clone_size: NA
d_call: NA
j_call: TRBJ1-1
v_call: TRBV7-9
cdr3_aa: CASTETVMNTEAFF
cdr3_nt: TGTGCCAGCACCGAGACAGTCATGAACACTGAAGCTTTCTTT